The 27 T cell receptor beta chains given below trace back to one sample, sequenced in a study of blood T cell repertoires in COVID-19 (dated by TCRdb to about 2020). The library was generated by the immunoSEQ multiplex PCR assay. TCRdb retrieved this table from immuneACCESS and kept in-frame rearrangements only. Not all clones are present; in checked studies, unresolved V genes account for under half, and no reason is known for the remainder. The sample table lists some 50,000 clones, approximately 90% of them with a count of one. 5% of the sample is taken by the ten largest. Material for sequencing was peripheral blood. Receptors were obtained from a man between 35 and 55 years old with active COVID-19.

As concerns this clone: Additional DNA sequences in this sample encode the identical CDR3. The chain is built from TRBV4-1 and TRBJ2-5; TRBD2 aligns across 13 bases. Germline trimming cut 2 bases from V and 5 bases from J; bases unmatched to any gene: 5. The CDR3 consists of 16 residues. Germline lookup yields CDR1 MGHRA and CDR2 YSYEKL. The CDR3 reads CASSQRLAGGGETQYF. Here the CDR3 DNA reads TGCGCCAGCAGCCAAAGACTAGCGGGAGGTGGGGAGACCCAGTACTTC.

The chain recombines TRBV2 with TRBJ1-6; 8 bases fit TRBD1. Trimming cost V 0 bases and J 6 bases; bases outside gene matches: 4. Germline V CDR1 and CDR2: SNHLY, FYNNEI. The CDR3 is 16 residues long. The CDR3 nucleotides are TGTGCCAGCAGTGAAGCGCTAACAGGGGGTAATTCACCCCTCCACTTT. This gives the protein CASSEALTGGNSPLHF.

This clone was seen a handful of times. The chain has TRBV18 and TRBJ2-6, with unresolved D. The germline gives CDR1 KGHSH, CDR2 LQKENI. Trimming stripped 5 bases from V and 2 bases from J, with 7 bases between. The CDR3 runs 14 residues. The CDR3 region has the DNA TGTGCCAGCTCATCGCCAGCTGGGGCCAACGTCCTGACTTTC. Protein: CASSSPAGANVLTF.

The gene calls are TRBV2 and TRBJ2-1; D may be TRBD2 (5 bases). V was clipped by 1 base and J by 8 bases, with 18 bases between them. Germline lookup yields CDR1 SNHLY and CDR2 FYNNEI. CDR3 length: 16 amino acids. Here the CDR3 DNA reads TGTGCCAGCAGTGAAGTTAGGCCCGCGGGTGCGGATGAGCAGTTCTTC. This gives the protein CASSEVRPAGADEQFF.

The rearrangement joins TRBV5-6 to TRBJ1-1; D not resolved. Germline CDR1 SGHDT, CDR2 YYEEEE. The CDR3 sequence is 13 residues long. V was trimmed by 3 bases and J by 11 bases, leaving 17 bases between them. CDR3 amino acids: CASSSSGGMWAFF. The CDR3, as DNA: TGTGCCAGCAGCTCGTCAGGAGGAATGTGGGCTTTCTTT. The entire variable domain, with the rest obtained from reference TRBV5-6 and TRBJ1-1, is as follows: DAGVTQSPTHLIKTRGQQVTLRCSPKSGHDTVSWYQQALGQGPQFIFQYYEEEERQRGNFPDRFSGHQFPNYSSELNVNALLLGDSALYLCASSSSGGMWAFFGQGTRLTVV.

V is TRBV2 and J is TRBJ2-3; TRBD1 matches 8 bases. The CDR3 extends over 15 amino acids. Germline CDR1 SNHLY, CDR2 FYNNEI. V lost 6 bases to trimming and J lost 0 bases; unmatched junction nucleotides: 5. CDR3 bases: TGTGCCAGCAGCCCCGACAGGGGAAGCACAGATACGCAGTATTTT. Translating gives CASSPDRGSTDTQYF.

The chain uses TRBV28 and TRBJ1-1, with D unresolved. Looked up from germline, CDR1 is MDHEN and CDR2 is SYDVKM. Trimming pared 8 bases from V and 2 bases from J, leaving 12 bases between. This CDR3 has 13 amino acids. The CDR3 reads CASLFGDNTEAFF. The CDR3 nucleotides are TGTGCCAGCCTCTTTGGAGACAACACTGAAGCTTTCTTT.

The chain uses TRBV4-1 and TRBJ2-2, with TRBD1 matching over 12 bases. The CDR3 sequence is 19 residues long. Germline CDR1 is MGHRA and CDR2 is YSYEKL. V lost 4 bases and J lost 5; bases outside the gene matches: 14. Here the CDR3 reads CASSPGTGGNSGPTGELFF. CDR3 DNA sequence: TGCGCCAGCAGCCCAGGGACAGGGGGCAATAGCGGACCGACCGGGGAGCTGTTTTTT.

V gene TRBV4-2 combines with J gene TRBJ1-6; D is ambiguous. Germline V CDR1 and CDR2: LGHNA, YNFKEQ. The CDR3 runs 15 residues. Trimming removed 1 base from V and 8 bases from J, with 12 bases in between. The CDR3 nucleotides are TGTGCCAGCAGCCAAGTGGCAGGAATGTATTCACCCCTCCACTTT. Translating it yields CASSQVAGMYSPLHF.

The CDR3 is CASSAPGWRNEQFF. In DNA, the CDR3 is TGTGCCAGCAGCGCCCCCGGATGGCGGAATGAGCAGTTCTTC. This chain joins TRBV9 and TRBJ2-1; no definite D call. Germline lookup yields CDR1 SGDLS and CDR2 YYNGEE. This CDR3 region has 14 residues. Trimming left V 3 bases short and J 7 bases short, with 14 bases between. Drawing the rest from reference TRBV9 and TRBJ2-1, the complete variable domain is DSGVTQTPKHLITATGQRVTLRCSPRSGDLSVYWYQQSLDQGLQFLIQYYNGEERAKGNILERFSAQQFPDLHSELNLSSLELGDSALYFCASSAPGWRNEQFFGPGTRLTVL.

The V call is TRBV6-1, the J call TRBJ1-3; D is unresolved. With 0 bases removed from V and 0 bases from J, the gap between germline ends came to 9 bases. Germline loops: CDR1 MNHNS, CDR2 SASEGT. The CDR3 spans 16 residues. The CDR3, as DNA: TGTGCCAGCAGTGAAGCGAGGCCTATCTCTGGAAACACCATATATTTT. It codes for CASSEARPISGNTIYF.

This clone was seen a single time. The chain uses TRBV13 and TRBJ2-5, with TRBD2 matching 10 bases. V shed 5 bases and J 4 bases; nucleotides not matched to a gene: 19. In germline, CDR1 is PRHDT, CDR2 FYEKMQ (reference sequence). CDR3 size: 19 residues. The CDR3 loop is CASSQKREGLRRGAETQYF. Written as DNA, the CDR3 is TGTGCCAGCAGCCAAAAGCGGGAGGGCCTAAGACGAGGTGCAGAGACCCAGTACTTC.

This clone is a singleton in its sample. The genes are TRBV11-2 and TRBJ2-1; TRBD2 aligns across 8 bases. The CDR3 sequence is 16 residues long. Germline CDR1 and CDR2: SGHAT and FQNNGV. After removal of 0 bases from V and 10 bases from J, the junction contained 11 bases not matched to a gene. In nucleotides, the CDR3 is TGTGCCAGCAGCTTAGATCGGGGGGGAGCGGGACACGAGCAGTTCTTC. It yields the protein CASSLDRGGAGHEQFF.

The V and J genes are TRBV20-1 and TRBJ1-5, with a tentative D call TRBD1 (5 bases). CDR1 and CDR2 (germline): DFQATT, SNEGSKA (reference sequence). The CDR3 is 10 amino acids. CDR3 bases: TGCCCTGGGGGGGATCAGCCCCAGCATTTT. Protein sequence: CPGGDQPQHF.

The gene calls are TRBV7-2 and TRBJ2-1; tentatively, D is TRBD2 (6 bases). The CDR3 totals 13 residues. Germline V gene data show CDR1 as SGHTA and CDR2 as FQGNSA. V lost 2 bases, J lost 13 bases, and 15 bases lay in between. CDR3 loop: CASSLRRRETQFF. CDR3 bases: TGTGCCAGCAGCTTAAGGCGGCGGGAAACTCAGTTCTTC.

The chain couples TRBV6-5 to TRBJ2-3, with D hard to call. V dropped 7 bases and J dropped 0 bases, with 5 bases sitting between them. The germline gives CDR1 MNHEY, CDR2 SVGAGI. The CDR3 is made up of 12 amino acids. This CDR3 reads CASTVSTDTQYF. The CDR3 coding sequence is TGTGCCAGCACGGTCAGCACAGATACGCAGTATTTT.

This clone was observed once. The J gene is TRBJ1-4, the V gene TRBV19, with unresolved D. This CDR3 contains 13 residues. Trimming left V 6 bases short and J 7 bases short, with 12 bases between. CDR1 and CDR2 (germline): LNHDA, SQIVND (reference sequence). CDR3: CASRVEFAEKLFF. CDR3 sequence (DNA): TGTGCCAGTAGGGTCGAGTTTGCTGAAAAACTGTTTTTT. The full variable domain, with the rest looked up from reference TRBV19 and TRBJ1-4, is DGGITQSPKYLFRKEGQNVTLSCEQNLNHDAMYWYRQDPGQGLRLIYYSQIVNDFQKGDIAEGYSVSREKKESFPLTVTSAQKNPTAFYLCASRVEFAEKLFFGSGTQLSVL.

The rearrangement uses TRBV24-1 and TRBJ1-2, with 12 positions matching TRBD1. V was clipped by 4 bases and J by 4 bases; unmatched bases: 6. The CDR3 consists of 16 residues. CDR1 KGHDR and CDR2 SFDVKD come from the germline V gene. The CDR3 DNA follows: TGTGCCACCAGTGACCCGGGGACAGGGGGCGTCTATGGCTACACCTTC. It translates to CATSDPGTGGVYGYTF.

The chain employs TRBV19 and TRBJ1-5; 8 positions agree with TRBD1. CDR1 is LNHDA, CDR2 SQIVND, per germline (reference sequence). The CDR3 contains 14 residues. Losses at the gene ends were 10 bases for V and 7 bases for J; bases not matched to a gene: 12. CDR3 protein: CATKRGQGEQPQHF. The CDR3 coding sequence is TGTGCCACCAAAAGAGGACAGGGTGAACAGCCCCAGCATTTT.

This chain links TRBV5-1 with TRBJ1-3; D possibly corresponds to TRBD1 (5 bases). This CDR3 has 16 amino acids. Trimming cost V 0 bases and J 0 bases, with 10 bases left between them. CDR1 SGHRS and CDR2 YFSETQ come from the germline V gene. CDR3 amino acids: CASSLGQTVSGNTIYF. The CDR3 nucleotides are TGCGCCAGCAGCTTGGGACAGACGGTCTCTGGAAACACCATATATTTT.

The CDR3 region has the DNA TGCGCCAGCAGCCAACGCATACAGACAAGCTCCTACGAGCAGTACTTC. Its translation: CASSQRIQTSSYEQYF. The chain links TRBV4-1 to TRBJ2-7, with no clear D. Trimming left V 2 bases short and J 0 bases short, with 14 bases between. Germline-derived CDR1 and CDR2 are MGHRA and YSYEKL. The CDR3 sequence is 16 residues long.

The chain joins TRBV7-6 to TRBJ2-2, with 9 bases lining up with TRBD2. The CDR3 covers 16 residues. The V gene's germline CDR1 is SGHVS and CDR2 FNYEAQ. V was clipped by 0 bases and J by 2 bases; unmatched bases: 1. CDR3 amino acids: CASSLASGSNTGELFF. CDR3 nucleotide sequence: TGTGCCAGCAGCTTAGCTAGCGGGAGTAACACCGGGGAGCTGTTTTTT.

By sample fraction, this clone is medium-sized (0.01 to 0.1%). The CDR3 DNA sequence: TGTGCCAGCAGCTTTGGCCAGGGAAAGTACAATGAGCAGTTCTTC. It encodes CASSFGQGKYNEQFF. This rearrangement joins TRBV7-2 to TRBJ2-1, with a possible D match to TRBD1 (5 bases). From germline, CDR1 is SGHTA and CDR2 FQGNSA. This CDR3 is built from 15 residues. V lost 3 bases and J lost 4, with 13 bases in between.

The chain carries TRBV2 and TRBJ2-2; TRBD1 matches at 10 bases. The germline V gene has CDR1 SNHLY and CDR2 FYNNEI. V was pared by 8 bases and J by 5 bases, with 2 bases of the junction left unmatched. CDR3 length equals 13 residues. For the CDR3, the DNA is TGTGCCAGCCGGGACAGGGGAACCGGGGAGCTGTTTTTT. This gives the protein CASRDRGTGELFF.

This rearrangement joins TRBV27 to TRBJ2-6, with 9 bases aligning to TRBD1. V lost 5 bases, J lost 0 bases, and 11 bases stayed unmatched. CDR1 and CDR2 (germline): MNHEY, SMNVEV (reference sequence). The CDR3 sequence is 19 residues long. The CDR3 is CASSRGQGYSFSGANVLTF. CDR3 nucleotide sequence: TGTGCCAGCAGTCGGGGACAGGGATATTCCTTCTCTGGGGCCAACGTCCTGACTTTC. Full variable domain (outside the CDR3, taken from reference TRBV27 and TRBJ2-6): EAQVTQNPRYLITVTGKKLTVTCSQNMNHEYMSWYRQDPGLGLRQIYYSMNVEVTDKGDVPEGYKVSRKEKRNFPLILESPSPNQTSLYFCASSRGQGYSFSGANVLTFGAGSRLTVL.

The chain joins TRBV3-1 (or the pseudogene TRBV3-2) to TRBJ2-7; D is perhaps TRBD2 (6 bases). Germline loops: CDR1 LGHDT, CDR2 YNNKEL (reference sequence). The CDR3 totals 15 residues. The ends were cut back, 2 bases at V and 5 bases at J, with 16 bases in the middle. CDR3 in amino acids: CASSQQPGLTHEQYF. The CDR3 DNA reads TGTGCCAGCAGCCAACAACCGGGACTCACCCACGAGCAGTACTTC.

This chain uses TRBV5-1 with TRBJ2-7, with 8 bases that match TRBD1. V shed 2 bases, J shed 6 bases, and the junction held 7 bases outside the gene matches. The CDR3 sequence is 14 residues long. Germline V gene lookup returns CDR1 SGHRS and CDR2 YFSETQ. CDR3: CASSFDRGLSEQYF. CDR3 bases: TGCGCCAGCAGCTTTGACAGGGGCCTCAGCGAGCAGTACTTC.